This is a list of T cell receptor beta chains from one sample in a study of T cell responses to AZD1222 COVID-19 vaccine. Clones were sequenced by immunoSEQ multiplex PCR, and TCRdb holds only the in-frame ones, with some missing. The sample consists of about 140,000 clones, roughly 90% of them appearing once. The input for sequencing was peripheral blood, taken 28 days after the second AZD1222 dose. All receptors derive from an adult who received the AZD1222 COVID-19 vaccine. Both conserved end residues are part of each CDR3. The order of the fields is J gene, V gene, CDR3 length, clone size, CDR3 protein. Some rows mark clone size as missing; the rest say once, few, many or name a class of expanded clone.

>TRBJ2-6|TRBV10-3|15|.
CAISDRNSGANVLTF
>TRBJ2-1|TRBV6-6|15|once
CASSYTGDTYNEQFF
>TRBJ1-2|TRBV20-1|11|.
CSAPGNYGYTF
>TRBJ1-1|TRBV30|13|.
CAWRLGGNTEAFF
>TRBJ2-5|TRBV7-2|16|.
CASSLGLAGGQETQYF
>TRBJ1-6|TRBV5-1|13|.
CATGQGIDSPLHF
>TRBJ1-4|TRBV5-1|16|few
CASSLAPWNVAEKLFF
>TRBJ2-5|TRBV3-1/TRBV3-2|15|.
CASSASGVYLKTQYF
>TRBJ1-1|TRBV7-8|12|.
CASSLAGGEAFF
>TRBJ2-3|TRBV19|15|.
CASSGGKFRTDTQYF
>TRBJ1-2|TRBV30|13|.
CAWSRSPSDGYTF
>TRBJ1-3|TRBV29-1|13|.
CSVERDRGNTIYF
>TRBJ1-2|TRBV6-5|15|.
CASILEGAHHGGYTF
>TRBJ2-3|TRBV7-2|14|.
CASRRRGSTDTQYF
>TRBJ1-4|TRBV19|14|once
CATKPGDRGEKLFF
>TRBJ1-2|TRBV7-6|16|once
CASSLGPGQGASGYTF
>TRBJ1-2|TRBV14|15|once
CASSAGTGSSAGYTF
>TRBJ1-3|TRBV30|14|.
CAWSPGNSGNTIYF
>TRBJ1-1|TRBV6-5|13|.
CASSYRKPPEAFF
>TRBJ1-1|TRBV19|12|.
CASSNIWDPAFF
>TRBJ2-1|TRBV10-3|15|.
CATHQVETSMNEQFF
>TRBJ2-1|TRBV19|14|once
CASSMGLAGNEQFF
>TRBJ1-5|TRBV19|15|.
CASMGNRASNQPQHF
>TRBJ2-5|TRBV7-6|16|.
CASSPLTSQDQETQYF
>TRBJ2-1|TRBV3-1/TRBV3-2|15|.
CASSQGSGRSVEQFF
>TRBJ1-5|TRBV3-1/TRBV3-2|13|once
CASSRDSNQPQHF
>TRBJ2-1|TRBV27|10|.
CASSSLEQFF
>TRBJ2-5|TRBV11-1|14|.
CASRLDRAGETQYF